These 20 T cell receptor beta chains share one sample of origin, sequenced in a study of T cell repertoires in cytomegalovirus infection. TCRdb redid the calling of the reads with MiXCR, one entry per CDR3 protein. The sample has some 250,000 distinct CDR3 sequences; around 9% are singletons. Sequencing input: PBMCs. These TCRs come from a human donor in good health (CMV status not recorded). Some clones in this sample may be carry-over from other donors' samples.

This clonotype was counted ten times or more. This rearrangement joins TRBV7-2 to TRBJ1-5; a possible D gene is TRBD1 (6 bases). The CDR3 loop spans 13 amino acids. Trimming took 5 bases from V and 4 from J, leaving 9 bases between them. Germline V CDR1 and CDR2: SGHTA, FQGNSA. Written as DNA, the CDR3 is TGTGCCAGCAGCAGCAGGGGAAATCAGCCCCAGCATTTT. Encoded protein: CASSSRGNQPQHF.

This clonotype was seen a handful of times. The chain combines TRBV4-3 with TRBJ1-2; D might be TRBD1 (6 bases). Germline CDR1 reads LGHNA; CDR2 reads YSLEER. With 3 bases removed from V and 4 bases from J, the gap between germline ends came to 15 bases. This CDR3 contains 15 residues. CDR3 in DNA: TGCGCCAGCAGCCAGGATCAAGGGGGATCCTATGGCTACACCTTC. Its protein product is CASSQDQGGSYGYTF.

Only a few counts were recorded for this clonotype. V and J are TRBV28 and TRBJ2-7; D may be TRBD1 (6 bases). Looked up from germline, CDR1 is MDHEN and CDR2 is SYDVKM. This CDR3 spans 14 amino acids. The V end was cut by 7 bases, the J end by 0 bases, with 13 bases between. DNA of the CDR3: TGTGCCAGCACCTCCACAGGGAGCTCCTACGAGCAGTACTTC. Amino acids: CASTSTGSSYEQYF.

The chain combines TRBV7-3 with TRBJ2-3; TRBD2 matches at 7 bases. CDR1 is SGHTA and CDR2 is FQGTGA in the germline V gene. V shed 5 bases and J 0 bases; nucleotides not matched to a gene: 8. The CDR3 spans 16 residues. The CDR3 DNA reads as TGTGCCAGCAGCCCAACCGGACTAGGAAGCACAGATACGCAGTATTTT. Amino acid sequence: CASSPTGLGSTDTQYF.

This clonotype has just a few counts. V is TRBV7-9 and J is TRBJ2-7, with a possible D match to TRBD1 (5 bases). Looked up from germline, CDR1 is SEHNR and CDR2 is FQNEAQ (reference sequence). V lost 1 base to trimming and J lost 6 bases, with 13 bases between them. The CDR3 is 14 amino acids. The CDR3 here is CASSLEGRVSEQYF. The CDR3 region has the DNA TGTGCCAGCAGCTTAGAAGGCAGGGTATCCGAGCAGTACTTC. Full variable domain (missing parts from reference TRBV7-9 and TRBJ2-7): DTGVSQNPRHKITKRGQNVTFRCDPISEHNRLYWYRQTLGQGPEFLTYFQNEAQLEKSRLLSDRFSAERPKGSFSTLEIQRTEQGDSAMYLCASSLEGRVSEQYFGPGTRLTVT.

CDR3 loop: CASTNRGSTGELFF. The CDR3 DNA reads as TGTGCCAGCACAAATCGGGGGAGCACCGGGGAGCTGTTTTTT. V usage is TRBV6-1 and J usage is TRBJ2-2; D perhaps matches TRBD2 (6 bases). In germline, CDR1 is MNHNS, CDR2 SASEGT. Trimming took 7 bases from V and 4 from J, leaving 13 bases between them. The CDR3 is made up of 14 amino acids.

This clonotype was found many times. The chain combines TRBV7-2 with TRBJ1-3; D gene uncertain. The germline V gene has CDR1 SGHTA and CDR2 FQGNSA. The V gene lost 2 bases and the J gene lost 8 bases, with 19 bases spanning the gap. The CDR3 spans 16 residues. The CDR3 DNA is TGTGCCAGCAGCTTACTCAAGACATCCCAAGTGGACACCATATATTTT. The encoded protein is CASSLLKTSQVDTIYF.

The chain recombines TRBV28 with TRBJ2-2, with 8 positions matching TRBD1. Germline V gene data show CDR1 as MDHEN and CDR2 as SYDVKM. The CDR3 loop spans 16 amino acids. V trimming: 7 bases; J trimming: 5 bases; junction bases outside the gene matches: 12. CDR3 sequence (DNA): TGTGCCAGCAAACGACAGGGGAAGGCGTATACCGGGGAGCTGTTTTTT. Residues: CASKRQGKAYTGELFF.

V usage is TRBV19 and J usage is TRBJ1-2, with 9 bases that match TRBD1. Per the germline V gene, CDR1 is LNHDA and CDR2 is SQIVND (reference sequence). This CDR3 comprises 16 residues. The J segment lost 4 bases and the V segment lost 4 bases, leaving 10 bases of the junction unmatched. The CDR3 loop reads CASSNKQGAHSYGYTF. Here the CDR3 DNA reads TGTGCCAGTAGTAATAAACAGGGGGCGCATAGCTATGGCTACACCTTC.

The table lists this clonotype with a few counts. The junction and the germline gene differ at one end; a read error may be behind it. The rearrangement joins TRBV7-2 to TRBJ2-2, with TRBD1 identical over 7 bases. Germline V gene lookup returns CDR1 SGHTA and CDR2 FQGNSA. The CDR3 sequence is 13 residues long. CDR3 DNA: TGTGCCAGCAGCTTAGCGATAACAGGGGTAGGGATTTTT. Encoded protein: CASSLAITGVGIF.

This clonotype was detected many times. The chain joins TRBV11-2 to TRBJ1-6; D gene ambiguous. CDR1 and CDR2 (germline): SGHAT, FQNNGV. CDR3 length equals 14 residues. Between the trimmed V and J ends, which lost 5 bases and 7 bases, there was a span of 12 bases. For the CDR3, the DNA is TGTGCCAGCAGCCCCCAGGTACAGAATTCACCCCTCCACTTT. Its translation is CASSPQVQNSPLHF.

This rearrangement joins TRBV19 to TRBJ2-1; perhaps TRBD1 as D (6 bases). The CDR3 spans 17 residues. Germline V lookup: CDR1 LNHDA, CDR2 SQIVND (reference sequence). V lost 3 bases to trimming and J lost 5 bases, with 20 bases between them. The CDR3 DNA sequence: TGTGCCAGTAGTATTCGTAGCCAGGGGTATAGCGACAATGAGCAGTTCTTC. Its protein is CASSIRSQGYSDNEQFF.

This clonotype has at least ten counts. The chain recombines TRBV7-9 with TRBJ1-4; 7 positions agree with TRBD1. The germline gives CDR1 SEHNR, CDR2 FQNEAQ (reference sequence). The CDR3 runs 14 residues. V lost 0 bases and J lost 8; bases outside the gene matches: 3. CDR3 nucleotide sequence: TGTGCCAGCAGCTTAGCAGACAGGGACGAAAAACTGTTTTTT. Its protein is CASSLADRDEKLFF.

This clonotype was seen ten or more times. CDR3 region: CATSLPRGATGETQYF. CDR3 DNA sequence: TGTGCCACCAGCCTGCCTAGGGGGGCTACAGGGGAGACCCAGTACTTC. This chain joins TRBV15 and TRBJ2-5; TRBD1 or TRBD2 may be the D gene (6 bases each). Trimming stripped 5 bases from V and 5 bases from J, with 21 bases between. Germline V gene data show CDR1 as LNHNV and CDR2 as YYDKDF (reference sequence). This CDR3 region has 16 residues.

The chain combines TRBV6-1 with TRBJ2-6; D uncertain. Trimming removed 7 bases at V and 1 base at J, with 11 bases between. This CDR3 is 15 amino acids long. Germline V gene lookup returns CDR1 MNHNS and CDR2 SASEGT. The CDR3 loop reads CASIPGGSGANVLTF. DNA of the CDR3: TGTGCCAGCATCCCCGGCGGTTCTGGGGCCAACGTCCTGACTTTC.

This clonotype turned up a few times. The chain has TRBV18 and TRBJ1-5; 7 bases agree with TRBD1. Trimming removed 3 bases from V and 4 bases from J; junction bases left unmatched: 6. The CDR3 length is 15 residues. Germline V gene data show CDR1 as KGHSH and CDR2 as LQKENI. This CDR3 reads CASSPGQATNQPQHF. The CDR3 nucleotides are TGTGCCAGCTCACCCGGACAGGCGACGAATCAGCCCCAGCATTTT.

This clonotype was observed at least ten times. The genes are TRBV6-1 and TRBJ1-1; a weak D match, TRBD1 (6 bases). Trimming stripped 6 bases from V and 6 bases from J, with 11 bases between. Germline V gene lookup returns CDR1 MNHNS and CDR2 SASEGT. There are 12 residues in the CDR3. The CDR3 region has the DNA TGTGCCAGCAGCCAACAGGGAGCTGAAGCTTTCTTT. Its protein is CASSQQGAEAFF.

This clonotype has ten or more counts. The chain links TRBV7-2 to TRBJ2-3; the D call may be TRBD1 or TRBD2 (5 bases each). The CDR3 contains 15 residues. V lost 8 bases, J lost 6 bases, and 21 bases lay in between. Per the germline V gene, CDR1 is SGHTA and CDR2 is FQGNSA. For the CDR3, the DNA is TGTGCCAGCCTGCGAGCGGCTACTGAGGGGGATACGCAGTATTTT. Protein: CASLRAATEGDTQYF.

The chain is built from TRBV7-8 and TRBJ2-1; TRBD2 is a possible D gene (7 bases). The V and J ends lost 1 base and 0 bases respectively, with 16 bases between them. Germline assignment: CDR1 SGHVS and CDR2 FQNEAQ. The CDR3 has 18 residues. CDR3: CASSLGVGGPSSYNEQFF. DNA of the CDR3: TGTGCCAGCAGCTTAGGGGTCGGGGGGCCAAGCTCCTACAATGAGCAGTTCTTC. Together with reference TRBV7-8 and TRBJ2-1, the CDR3 gives the full variable domain: GAGVSQSPRYKVAKRGQDVALRCDPISGHVSLFWYQQALGQGPEFLTYFQNEAQLDKSGLPSDRFFAERPEGSVSTLKIQRTQQEDSAVYLCASSLGVGGPSSYNEQFFGPGTRLTVL.

There are many counts of this clonotype. The genes are TRBV6-1 and TRBJ1-1; D possibly corresponds to TRBD1 (5 bases). The V gene's germline CDR1 is MNHNS and CDR2 SASEGT. With 2 bases removed from V and 6 bases from J, the gap between germline ends came to 13 bases. The CDR3 runs to 14 residues. Here the CDR3 reads CASSELTGAAEAFF. As DNA, the CDR3 is TGTGCCAGCAGTGAATTGACTGGGGCGGCTGAAGCTTTCTTT.